This TCR beta chain was recorded in a study of T cells in Graves' hyperthyroidism and ophthalmopathy. Study as a whole: Blood was drawn when the patient was first diagnosed and still untreated. Study-level points and caveats: Blood also carried most thyroid clonotypes expanded above 0.001.

This CDR3 has 13 residues. The germline V gene encodes CDR1 SGHDT and CDR2 YYEEEE. V was cut by 2 bases and J by 5 bases, with 10 bases left in between. Researchers defined stable Graves' hyperthyroidism as no ophthalmopathy progression within 18 months. Approximately 10 ml of fresh peripheral blood supplied the PBMCs. This clonotype was counted a few times. Its antigen is not known. TCR beta CDR3 region amplification was performed from RNA transcripts. TCR CDR3 underwent first-round RT-PCR with the HTBI primer set. MiXCR was run by TCRdb on the multiplex PCR reads, yielding one entry per CDR3 protein. The sample records about 350,000 distinct CDR3 sequences, about 14% being singletons.

The receptor was derived from a woman aged 25 to 45 with Graves' hyperthyroidism. Sequencing was carried out using blood. The genes are TRBV5-6 and TRBJ1-1; D remains ambiguous. The CDR3 is CASSFTSGTEAFF. Written as DNA, the CDR3 is TGTGCCAGCAGCTTCACTTCGGGAACTGAAGCTTTCTTT.